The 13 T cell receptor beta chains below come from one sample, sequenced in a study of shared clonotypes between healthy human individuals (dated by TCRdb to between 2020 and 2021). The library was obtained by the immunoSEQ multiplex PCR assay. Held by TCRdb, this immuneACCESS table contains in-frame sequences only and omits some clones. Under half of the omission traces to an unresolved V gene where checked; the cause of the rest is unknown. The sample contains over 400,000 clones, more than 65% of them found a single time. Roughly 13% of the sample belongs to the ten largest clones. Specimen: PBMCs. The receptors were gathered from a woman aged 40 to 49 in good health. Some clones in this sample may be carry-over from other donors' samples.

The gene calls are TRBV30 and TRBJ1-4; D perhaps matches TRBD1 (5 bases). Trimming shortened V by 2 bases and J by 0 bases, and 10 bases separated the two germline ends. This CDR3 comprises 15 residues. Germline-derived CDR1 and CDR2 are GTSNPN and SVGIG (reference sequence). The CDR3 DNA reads TGTGCCTGGAGTAAGACAGCTGCAACTAATGAAAAACTGTTTTTT. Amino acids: CAWSKTAATNEKLFF.

CDR3 sequence reads: CAISESIDTQETQYF. The DNA for the CDR3 is TGTGCCATCAGTGAGTCGATCGACACACAAGAGACCCAGTACTTC. This sequence joins TRBV10-3 and TRBJ2-5; D is ambiguous. The CDR3 extends over 15 amino acids. V was pared by 0 bases and J by 2 bases, with 10 bases between. Germline CDR1 and CDR2: ENHRY and SYGVKD.

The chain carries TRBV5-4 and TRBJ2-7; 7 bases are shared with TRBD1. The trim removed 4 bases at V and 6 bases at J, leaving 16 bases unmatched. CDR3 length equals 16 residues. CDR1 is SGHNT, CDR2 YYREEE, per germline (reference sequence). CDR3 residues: CASSKPPGQQTLEQYF. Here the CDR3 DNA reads TGTGCCAGCAGCAAACCGCCGGGACAGCAAACCCTCGAGCAGTACTTC.

DNA of the CDR3: TGTGCCAGCAGTTACTCGCGGGCGGATACGCAGTATTTT. Protein sequence: CASSYSRADTQYF. This chain connects TRBV6-5 to TRBJ2-3; tentative D call: TRBD2 (5 bases). V was clipped by 0 bases and J by 6 bases, with 7 bases between them. The V gene's germline CDR1 is MNHEY and CDR2 SVGAGI. The CDR3 has 13 amino acids.

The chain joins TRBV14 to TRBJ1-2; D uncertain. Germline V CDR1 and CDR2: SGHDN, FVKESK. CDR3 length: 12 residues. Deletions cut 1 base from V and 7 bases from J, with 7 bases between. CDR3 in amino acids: CASSQGVGGYTF. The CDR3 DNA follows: TGTGCCAGCAGCCAAGGGGTCGGTGGCTACACCTTC. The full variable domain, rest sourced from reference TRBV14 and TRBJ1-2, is EAGVTQFPSHSVIEKGQTVTLRCDPISGHDNLYWYRRVMGKEIKFLLHFVKESKQDESGMPNNRFLAERTGGTYSTLKVQPAELEDSGVYFCASSQGVGGYTFGSGTRLTVV.

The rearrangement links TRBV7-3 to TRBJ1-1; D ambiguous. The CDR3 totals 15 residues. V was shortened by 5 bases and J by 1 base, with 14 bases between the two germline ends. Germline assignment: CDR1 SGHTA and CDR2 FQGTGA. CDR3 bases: TGTGCCAGCAGCCAAATGCCGGTCCCGAACACTGAAGCTTTCTTT. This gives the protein CASSQMPVPNTEAFF.

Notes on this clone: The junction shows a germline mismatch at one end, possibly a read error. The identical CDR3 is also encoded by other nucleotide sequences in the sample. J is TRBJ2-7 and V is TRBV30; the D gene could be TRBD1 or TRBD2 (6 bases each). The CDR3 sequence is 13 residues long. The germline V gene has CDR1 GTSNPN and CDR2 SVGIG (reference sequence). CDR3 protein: CVWAGQNSYEQYF. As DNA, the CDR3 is TGTGTCTGGGCGGGACAAAACTCATACGAGCAGTACTTC.

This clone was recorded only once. CDR3 protein: CASRRSGRLSSYNEQFF. Written as DNA, the CDR3 is TGTGCCAGCAGACGTAGCGGGAGGTTGAGCTCCTACAATGAGCAGTTCTTC. V usage is TRBV27 and J usage is TRBJ2-1; 10 positions agree with TRBD2. CDR3 size: 17 residues. Per the germline V gene, CDR1 is MNHEY and CDR2 is SMNVEV (reference sequence). Losses at the gene ends were 6 bases for V and 0 bases for J; bases not matched to a gene: 8.

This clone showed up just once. The CDR3 reads CASSFRTSGVNYEQYF. The CDR3 DNA follows: TGCGCCAGCAGCTTTCGGACTAGCGGAGTGAACTACGAGCAGTACTTC. J is TRBJ2-7 and V is TRBV5-1; TRBD2 matches at 10 bases. The CDR3 is 16 amino acids. Germline V gene data show CDR1 as SGHRS and CDR2 as YFSETQ. The V and J ends lost 2 bases and 3 bases, in that order; junction bases with no gene match: 8.

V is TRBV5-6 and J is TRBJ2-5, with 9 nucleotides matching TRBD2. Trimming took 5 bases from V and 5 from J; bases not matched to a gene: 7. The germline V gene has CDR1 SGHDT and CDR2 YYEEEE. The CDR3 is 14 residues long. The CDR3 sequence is CASSFSGSRETQYF. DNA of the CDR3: TGTGCCAGCAGTTTTAGCGGGAGTCGGGAGACCCAGTACTTC.

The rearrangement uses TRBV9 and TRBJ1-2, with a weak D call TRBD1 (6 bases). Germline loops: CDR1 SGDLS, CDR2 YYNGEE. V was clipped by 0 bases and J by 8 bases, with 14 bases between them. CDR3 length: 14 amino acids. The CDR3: CASSVAGGLGGYTF. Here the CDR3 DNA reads TGTGCCAGCAGCGTAGCTGGGGGGCTGGGAGGCTACACCTTC.

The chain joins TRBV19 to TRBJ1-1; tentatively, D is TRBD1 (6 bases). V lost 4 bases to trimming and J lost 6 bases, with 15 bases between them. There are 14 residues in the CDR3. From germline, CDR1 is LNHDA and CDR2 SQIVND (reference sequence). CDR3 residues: CASSTLGRGPEAFF. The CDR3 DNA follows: TGTGCCAGTAGTACGTTGGGCAGGGGTCCTGAAGCTTTCTTT.

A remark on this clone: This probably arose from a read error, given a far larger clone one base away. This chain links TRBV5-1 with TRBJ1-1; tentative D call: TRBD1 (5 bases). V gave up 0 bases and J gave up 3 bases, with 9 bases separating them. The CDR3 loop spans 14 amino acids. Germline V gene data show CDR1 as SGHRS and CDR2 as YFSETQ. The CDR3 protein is CASSLAGEDTEAFF. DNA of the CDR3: TGCGCCAGCAGCTTGGCGGGGGAGGACACTGAAGCTTTCTTT.